The T cell receptor (beta chain) described here comes from a study of cytomegalovirus exposure and HLA in healthy donors. The assay was immunoSEQ multiplex PCR, and TCRdb's table has in-frame clones only and misses some. This sample has some 130,000 clones, with 85% to 90% found just once. The CDR3 length is 12 residues. Trimming pared 0 bases from V and 8 bases from J, leaving 6 bases between. Germline CDR1 is SGHKS and CDR2 is YYEKEE (reference sequence). This rearrangement joins TRBV5-5 to TRBJ1-3; D unclear. The sequence was obtained from a man under 40 in good health and CMV-seronegative. The material sequenced was PBMCs. The CDR3 sequence is CASSLALDTIYF. The CDR3 bases are TGTGCCAGCAGCTTGGCACTGGACACCATATATTTT. Filled out from reference TRBV5-5 and TRBJ1-3, the complete variable domain reads DAGVTQSPTHLIKTRGQQVTLRCSPISGHKSVSWYQQVLGQGPQFIFQYYEKEERGRGNFPDRFSARQFPNYSSELNVNALLLGDSALYLCASSLALDTIYFGEGSWLTVV.